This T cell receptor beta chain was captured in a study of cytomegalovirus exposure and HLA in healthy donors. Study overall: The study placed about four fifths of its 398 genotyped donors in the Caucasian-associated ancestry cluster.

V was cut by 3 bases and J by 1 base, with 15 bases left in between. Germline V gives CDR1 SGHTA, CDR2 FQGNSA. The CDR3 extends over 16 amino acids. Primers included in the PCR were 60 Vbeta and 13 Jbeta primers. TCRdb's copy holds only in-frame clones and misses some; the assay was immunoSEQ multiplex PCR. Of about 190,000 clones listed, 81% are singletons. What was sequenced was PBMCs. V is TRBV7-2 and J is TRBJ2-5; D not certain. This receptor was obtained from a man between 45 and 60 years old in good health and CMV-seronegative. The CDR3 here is CASSFYAASRQETQYF. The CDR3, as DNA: TGTGCCAGCAGCTTTTATGCGGCAAGTCGCCAAGAGACCCAGTACTTC.